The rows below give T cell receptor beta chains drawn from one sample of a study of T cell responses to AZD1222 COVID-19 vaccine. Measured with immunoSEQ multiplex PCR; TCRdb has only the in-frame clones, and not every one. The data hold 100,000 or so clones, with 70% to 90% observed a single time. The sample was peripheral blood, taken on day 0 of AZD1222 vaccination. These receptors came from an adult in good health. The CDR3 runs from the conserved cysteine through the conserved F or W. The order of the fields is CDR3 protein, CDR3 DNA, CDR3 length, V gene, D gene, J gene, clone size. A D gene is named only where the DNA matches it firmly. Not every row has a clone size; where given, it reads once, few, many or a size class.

CASSLEGGVGEKLFF | TGTGCCAGCAGCTTGGAAGGGGGAGTTGGTGAAAAACTGTTTTTT | 15 | TRBV5-1 | - | TRBJ1-4 | few
CASRPGPGSSPLHF | TGTGCCAGCAGACCAGGCCCTGGGAGTTCACCCCTCCACTTT | 14 | TRBV2 | - | TRBJ1-6 | -
CAWKQGTNEKLFF | TGTGCCTGGAAGCAGGGGACTAATGAAAAACTGTTTTTT | 13 | TRBV30 | - | TRBJ1-4 | -
CASSSRDRGSGANVLTF | TGTGCCAGCAGCTCCCGGGACAGGGGATCTGGGGCCAACGTCCTGACTTTC | 17 | TRBV7-8 | TRBD1 | TRBJ2-6 | -
CASSWGKTQYF | TGCGCCAGCAGCTGGGGCAAGACCCAGTACTTC | 11 | TRBV5-1 | - | TRBJ2-5 | -
CASSTGGVIETQYF | TGTGCCAGCAGCACAGGGGGCGTTATAGAGACCCAGTACTTC | 14 | TRBV27 | TRBD1 | TRBJ2-5 | -
CASFDRGDYGYTF | TGCGCCAGCTTTGATAGGGGGGACTATGGCTACACCTTC | 13 | TRBV5-1 | - | TRBJ1-2 | -
CASSESGRRELFF | TGTGCCAGCAGTGAAAGTGGGAGGAGGGAGCTGTTTTTT | 13 | TRBV6-1 | - | TRBJ2-2 | -
CASRTDRPNQPQHF | TGTGCCAGCAGAACGGACAGGCCCAATCAGCCCCAGCATTTT | 14 | TRBV21-1 | - | TRBJ1-5 | -
CASSRDSFEQYF | TGCGCCAGCAGCCGCGACAGTTTCGAGCAGTACTTC | 12 | TRBV5-1 | - | TRBJ2-7 | -
CASGGSADTEAFF | TGTGCCAGCGGAGGGTCGGCGGACACTGAAGCTTTCTTT | 13 | TRBV7-3 | - | TRBJ1-1 | -
CASSPDGAGGGAGELFF | TGCGCCAGCAGCCCCGACGGAGCGGGGGGCGGCGCCGGGGAGCTGTTTTTT | 17 | TRBV4-3 | TRBD2 | TRBJ2-2 | -
CASSLGSFGGGSYEQYF | TGTGCCAGCAGCTTAGGTTCATTCGGCGGGGGCTCCTACGAGCAGTACTTC | 17 | TRBV7-9 | TRBD2 | TRBJ2-7 | -
CASSSSGGASDTQYF | TGTGCCAGCAGCTCTAGCGGGGGGGCATCAGATACGCAGTATTTT | 15 | TRBV7-2 | TRBD2 | TRBJ2-3 | -
CASSLGLAGASYEQYF | TGTGCCAGCAGCCTAGGACTAGCGGGGGCCTCCTACGAGCAGTACTTC | 16 | TRBV6-2/TRBV6-3 | TRBD2 | TRBJ2-7 | -
CATSDRDSGGYTF | TGTGCCACCAGTGACCGAGACAGCGGGGGCTACACCTTC | 13 | TRBV24-1 | - | TRBJ1-2 | -
CASSMEALGTQYF | TGTGCCAGTAGTATGGAGGCCTTAGGGACGCAGTATTTT | 13 | TRBV19 | - | TRBJ2-3 | -
CASSLDRGDQVGRYWGGTEAFF | TGTGCCAGCAGTTTAGACAGGGGCGATCAAGTTGGGCGCTATTGGGGAGGGACTGAAGCTTTCTTT | 22 | TRBV28 | TRBD1 | TRBJ1-1 | -
CASTQGGEQFF | TGTGCCAGCACCCAGGGAGGTGAGCAGTTCTTC | 11 | TRBV6-5 | - | TRBJ2-1 | once
CASRKDRGPEAFF | TGTGCCAGCAGGAAAGACAGGGGACCTGAAGCTTTCTTT | 13 | TRBV2 | TRBD1 | TRBJ1-1 | -
CATSDTGTGTGELFF | TGTGCCACCAGTGACACCGGGACAGGAACCGGGGAGCTGTTTTTT | 15 | TRBV24-1 | TRBD1 | TRBJ2-2 | once
CASSLLSGSQDEQFF | TGTGCCAGCAGCTTGCTCAGCGGGAGTCAGGATGAGCAGTTCTTC | 15 | TRBV5-4 | TRBD2 | TRBJ2-1 | -
CASSSGTSGTDTQYF | TGTGCCAGCAGCTCCGGGACTAGCGGTACAGATACGCAGTATTTT | 15 | TRBV11-1 | TRBD2 | TRBJ2-3 | -
CASKRRADNYGYTF | TGTGCCAGCAAACGGAGGGCTGATAACTATGGCTACACCTTC | 14 | TRBV2 | - | TRBJ1-2 | -
CASSLDRGAGYTF | TGTGCCAGCAGCCTCGACAGGGGAGCGGGCTACACCTTC | 13 | TRBV5-6 | TRBD1 | TRBJ1-2 | -
CASTAVGDTQYF | TGTGCCAGCACCGCGGTTGGAGATACGCAGTATTTT | 12 | TRBV11-3 | - | TRBJ2-3 | -
CASSQERGRDNRSPLHF | TGTGCCAGCAGCCAAGAACGGGGCAGAGACAATCGGTCACCCCTCCACTTT | 17 | TRBV3-1/TRBV3-2 | - | TRBJ1-6 | -
CASSAGTPSEEKLFF | TGTGCCAGCTCGGCCGGGACCCCCTCGGAGGAAAAACTGTTTTTT | 15 | TRBV18 | - | TRBJ1-4 | -
CATSDLRGDTEAFF | TGTGCCACCAGTGATTTGCGGGGGGACACTGAAGCTTTCTTT | 14 | TRBV24-1 | - | TRBJ1-1 | -
CASSLDDYEQYF | TGCGCCAGCAGCTTGGATGACTACGAGCAGTACTTC | 12 | TRBV5-1 | - | TRBJ2-7 | -
CASSLVGSRNTEAFF | TGTGCCAGCAGCTTAGTGGGCAGCCGGAACACTGAAGCTTTCTTT | 15 | TRBV7-2 | - | TRBJ1-1 | -
CASSEVQGAYTEAFF | TGTGCCAGCAGTGAGGTCCAGGGGGCGTACACTGAAGCTTTCTTT | 15 | TRBV25-1 | TRBD1 | TRBJ1-1 | -
CASSHGGPGAQYF | TGTGCCAGCAGCCATGGAGGGCCGGGGGCCCAGTACTTC | 13 | TRBV3-1/TRBV3-2 | - | TRBJ2-5 | -
CASSLRRGYEQFF | TGCGCCAGCAGCCTCCGGCGGGGCTATGAGCAGTTCTTC | 13 | TRBV4-3 | - | TRBJ2-1 | -
CSVVSSTYEQYF | TGCAGCGTGGTTTCTTCGACCTACGAGCAGTACTTC | 12 | TRBV29-1 | - | TRBJ2-7 | -
CASSIGGTYNSPLHF | TGTGCCAGTAGTATCGGAGGCACCTATAATTCACCCCTCCACTTT | 15 | TRBV19 | - | TRBJ1-6 | -
CASSSQGAVNQPQHF | TGTGCCAGCAGCTCCCAGGGGGCCGTCAATCAGCCCCAGCATTTT | 15 | TRBV7-2 | TRBD1 | TRBJ1-5 | -
CASSPRQHGYTF | TGTGCCAGCAGCCCAAGACAGCACGGCTACACCTTC | 12 | TRBV5-6 | - | TRBJ1-2 | -
CATSGDGGQGERRGYTF | TGTGCCACCAGCGGAGATGGGGGACAGGGGGAAAGGAGGGGCTACACCTTC | 17 | TRBV15 | TRBD1 | TRBJ1-2 | -
CASSWDLEGEKLFF | TGTGCCAGCAGCTGGGACCTCGAGGGGGAAAAACTGTTTTTT | 14 | TRBV7-2 | - | TRBJ1-4 | -
CASSFTTAGNTIYF | TGTGCCAGCAGCTTTACGACAGCTGGAAACACCATATATTTT | 14 | TRBV9 | - | TRBJ1-3 | -
CAWSKIRQGTEAFF | TGTGCCTGGAGTAAAATTCGACAGGGCACTGAAGCTTTCTTT | 14 | TRBV30 | TRBD1 | TRBJ1-1 | few
CATRDRGRSTEAFF | TGTGCCACCCGGGACAGGGGACGATCGACTGAAGCTTTCTTT | 14 | TRBV19 | TRBD1 | TRBJ1-1 | -
CASSEEGLATGELFF | TGTGCCAGCAGTGAAGAGGGACTAGCGACCGGGGAGCTGTTTTTT | 15 | TRBV2 | TRBD2 | TRBJ2-2 | -
CASRVDRASYNEQFF | TGTGCCAGCAGGGTAGATAGGGCCTCCTACAATGAGCAGTTCTTC | 15 | TRBV2 | - | TRBJ2-1 | once
CASSHGGWGTQYF | TGTGCCAGCAGCCATGGAGGGTGGGGGACCCAGTACTTC | 13 | TRBV14 | - | TRBJ2-5 | -
CASSQTTARDRPNEKLFF | TGCGCCAGCAGCCAGACCACAGCCCGGGACAGACCCAATGAAAAACTGTTTTTT | 18 | TRBV4-3 | TRBD1 | TRBJ1-4 | -
CASNKLGTGIYGYTF | TGTGCCAGCAATAAATTGGGGACAGGGATATATGGCTACACCTTC | 15 | TRBV7-2 | TRBD1 | TRBJ1-2 | once